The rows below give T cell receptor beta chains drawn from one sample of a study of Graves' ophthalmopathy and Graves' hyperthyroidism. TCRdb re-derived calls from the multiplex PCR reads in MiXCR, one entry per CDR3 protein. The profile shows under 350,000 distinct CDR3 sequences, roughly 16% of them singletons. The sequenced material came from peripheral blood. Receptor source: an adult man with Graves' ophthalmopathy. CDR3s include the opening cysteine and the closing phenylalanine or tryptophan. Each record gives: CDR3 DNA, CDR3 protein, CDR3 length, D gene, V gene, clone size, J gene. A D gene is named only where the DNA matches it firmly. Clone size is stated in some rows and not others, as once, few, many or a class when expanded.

TGTGCCAGCAGCACCCCTAGCGGGAGGGGACCCTACGAGCAGTACTTC,CASSTPSGRGPYEQYF,16,TRBD2,TRBV7-2,many,TRBJ2-7
TGTGCCAGCAGCTTACGCGGGGCCGTGGCTGAAGCTTTCTTT,CASSLRGAVAEAFF,14,-,TRBV27,many,TRBJ1-1
TGTGCCAGCAGTGCAGCCGACAGGAGCTCCTACGAGCAGTACTTC,CASSAADRSSYEQYF,15,-,TRBV6-1,many,TRBJ2-7
TGTGCCACCCGGTATGGGGCAGCTAGAAATCAGCCCCAGCATTTT,CATRYGAARNQPQHF,15,-,TRBV6-2/TRBV6-3,many,TRBJ1-5
TGTGCCAGCAGTTTATTGGGACTCAACACCGGGGAGCTGTTTTTT,CASSLLGLNTGELFF,15,-,TRBV27,many,TRBJ2-2
TGTGCCAGCCAGGCAGGGGGAGGTCGCGAGCAGTACTTC,CASQAGGGREQYF,13,-,TRBV12-3/TRBV12-4,-,TRBJ2-7
TGTGCCAGCAGTTACGCAAGGGCCCTCAATCAGCCCCAGCATTTT,CASSYARALNQPQHF,15,-,TRBV6-2/TRBV6-3,many,TRBJ1-5
TGTGCCAGCAGTTCCTGGGGAAGTGATAACGAGCAGTACTTC,CASSSWGSDNEQYF,14,-,TRBV27,many,TRBJ2-7
TGTGCCAGCAGTTCTTTGGGGACCTCCGCTTTCCAAGAGACCCAGTACTTC,CASSSLGTSAFQETQYF,17,-,TRBV27,-,TRBJ2-5
TGCGCCAGCAGCTTGGTAATAGCGGGAGCCCACGAGCAGTACTTC,CASSLVIAGAHEQYF,15,TRBD2,TRBV5-1,many,TRBJ2-7
TGTGCCAGCAGTTACTCTTTTATTTCAGGGGAGTATCGCGAGCAGTACTTC,CASSYSFISGEYREQYF,17,-,TRBV6-5,many,TRBJ2-7
TGTGCCAGCAGTGAAGCACCCGTGAATCAGCCCCAGCATTTT,CASSEAPVNQPQHF,14,-,TRBV6-1,-,TRBJ1-5
TGTGCCAGCAGTGAAGCGAGGACAGGACAACAGTACTTC,CASSEARTGQQYF,13,TRBD1,TRBV6-1,many,TRBJ2-7
TGTGCCAGCCTCTTAGGAGAGAACACTGAAGCTTTCTTT,CASLLGENTEAFF,13,-,TRBV6-2/TRBV6-3,many,TRBJ1-1
TGTGCCAGCAGCGGAGACAATCAGCCCCAGCATTTT,CASSGDNQPQHF,12,-,TRBV4-2,many,TRBJ1-5
TGTGCCAGCAGCCAAACCCCCGTCGCGGAGACCCAGTACTTC,CASSQTPVAETQYF,14,-,TRBV2,-,TRBJ2-5
TGCAGTGCTAGAGTCGGCAACTCCTACGAGCAGTACTTC,CSARVGNSYEQYF,13,-,TRBV20-1,few,TRBJ2-7
TGTGCCAGCACCAGGGGTAGAGGGGCGTACGAGCAGTACTTC,CASTRGRGAYEQYF,14,-,TRBV28,many,TRBJ2-7
TGTGCCAGCAGTTTATCCTTGACAGGGTTACAAGAGACCCAGTACTTC,CASSLSLTGLQETQYF,16,TRBD1,TRBV27,many,TRBJ2-5
TGCAGTGCTAGGGCGACCTACGAGCAGTACTTC,CSARATYEQYF,11,-,TRBV20-1,many,TRBJ2-7
TGTGCCAGCAGTTTTGGAGGGGGCAGGTTCTCAGCTGAAGCTTTCTTT,CASSFGGGRFSAEAFF,16,TRBD1,TRBV12-3/TRBV12-4,many,TRBJ1-1
TGTGCCAGCAAGGACAGGGCCGGGGGGCCCCTCCACTTT,CASKDRAGGPLHF,13,TRBD1,TRBV2,many,TRBJ1-6
TGTGCCAGCAGTTTAACGGGACAGGGATTATGGGAGAACACTGAAGCTTTCTTT,CASSLTGQGLWENTEAFF,18,TRBD1,TRBV27,-,TRBJ1-1
TGTGCCAGCACCGTCAGGGGATTGCGGGGCTACACCTTC,CASTVRGLRGYTF,13,-,TRBV28,many,TRBJ1-2
TGTGCCAGCAGTTTAACCGCGTGGGATGAAGCTTTCTTT,CASSLTAWDEAFF,13,-,TRBV28,many,TRBJ1-1